This is a list of T cell receptor beta chains from one sample in a study of siplizumab effects on memory and regulatory T cells. This table comes from immunoSEQ multiplex PCR, and its TCRdb copy is limited to in-frame clones, with some not included. This sample carries about 12,000 clones, around 43% of them seen once, and the ten largest clones take approximately 40%. No antigen has been assigned to these receptors. The material sequenced was CFSE-low (dividing) CD8+ T cells sorted from an allogeneic mixed lymphocyte reaction. Source of these receptors: a human donor in good health; the cells came from an allogeneic mixed lymphocyte reaction. Some clones in this sample may be carry-over from other donors' samples. The CDR3 runs from the conserved cysteine through the conserved F or W. D genes are given only for firm matches. A clone size is listed for some rows: how often the clone was seen (once, few, many), or a class if it is expanded.

clone_size	v_call	d_call	j_call	cdr3_aa	cdr3_nt
.	TRBV7-3	.	TRBJ2-7	CASSAAWTNYEQYF	TGTGCCAGCAGCGCGGCCTGGACCAACTACGAGCAGTACTTC
once	TRBV4-1	.	TRBJ1-3	CASSQDPRSGNTIYF	TGCGCCAGCAGCCAAGACCCACGGAGTGGAAACACCATATATTTT
few	TRBV27	TRBD1	TRBJ1-2	CASSSVGQVDKGYTF	TGTGCCAGCAGTTCGGTGGGACAGGTCGATAAGGGCTACACCTTC
.	TRBV7-9	TRBD1	TRBJ2-2	CASSDFGDRGITGELFF	TGTGCCAGCAGCGACTTCGGTGACAGGGGAATCACCGGGGAGCTGTTTTTT
.	TRBV6-8	TRBD1	TRBJ2-3	CASRTPGTGGRSTDTQYF	TGTGCCAGCAGAACACCCGGGACAGGGGGCCGAAGCACAGATACGCAGTATTTT
.	TRBV7-9	TRBD2	TRBJ2-3	CASSLALGTSGEDTQYF	TGTGCCAGCAGCTTAGCGTTAGGGACTAGCGGTGAAGATACGCAGTATTTT
.	TRBV5-1	TRBD2	TRBJ2-7	CASSLRRGRLAGGPYEQYF	TGCGCCAGCAGCTTGCGGAGGGGGCGGCTAGCGGGAGGGCCCTACGAGCAGTACTTC
few	TRBV4-1	.	TRBJ1-5	CASSQLADSNQPQHF	TGCGCCAGCAGCCAACTGGCAGATAGCAATCAGCCCCAGCATTTT
.	TRBV5-6	.	TRBJ1-4	CASSFGTPATNEKLFF	TGTGCCAGCAGCTTCGGGACACCGGCAACTAATGAAAAACTGTTTTTT
few	TRBV7-9	TRBD2	TRBJ2-1	CASSLRGGPSGDEQFF	TGTGCCAGCAGCTTGCGGGGAGGGCCCTCAGGCGATGAGCAGTTCTTC
once	TRBV6-1	.	TRBJ2-1	CASSEGPPSSYNEQFF	TGTGCCAGCAGTGAAGGGCCACCTAGCTCCTACAATGAGCAGTTCTTC
few	TRBV5-4	.	TRBJ2-1	CASTDPESSYNEQFF	TGTGCCAGCACCGACCCCGAGTCCTCCTACAATGAGCAGTTCTTC
.	TRBV7-9	.	TRBJ2-1	CASSGEQETYNEQFF	TGTGCCAGCAGCGGCGAACAGGAAACCTACAATGAGCAGTTCTTC